This TCR beta chain was sequenced in a study of early T cells in non-severe SARS-CoV-2 infection. This clonotype came up many times. Attached unique molecular identifiers marked individual cDNA molecules. TCRdb redid the calling of the 5' RACE reads with MiXCR, one entry per CDR3 protein. The table includes about 64,000 distinct CDR3 sequences, roughly 5% detected once. Per germline, CDR1 ENHRY and CDR2 SYGVKD. V gave up 6 bases and J gave up 7 bases; unmatched junction bases: 3. The CDR3 has 13 amino acids. The origin of this receptor is an adult who was a healthcare worker with PCR-confirmed SARS-CoV-2 infection or an uninfected control (not recorded which). The sample comprised whole blood. V is TRBV10-3 and J is TRBJ2-2, with 9 positions matching TRBD1. The CDR3 here is CAISGQGFGELFF. The DNA for the CDR3 is TGTGCCATCAGCGGACAGGGGTTCGGGGAGCTGTTTTTT.